Listed below are T cell receptor beta chains from one sample, sequenced in a study of T cell responses to AZD1222 COVID-19 vaccine. TCRdb keeps only in-frame clones here, not all; method: immunoSEQ multiplex PCR. This sample has over 130,000 clones; 75% to 95% occur once, and the top ten carry roughly 7.6%. The sequencing used peripheral blood, collected 28 days after the second dose of the MenACWY control vaccine. The receptors derive from an adult who received the MenACWY meningococcal vaccine as a control. Both conserved end residues are part of each CDR3. Fields, in order: clone size, J gene, CDR3 length, D gene, V gene, CDR3 protein, CDR3 DNA. The D gene is left open where the match is weak. Not every row has a clone size; where given, it reads once, few, many or a size class.

size: -; J: TRBJ2-3; length: 15; D: -; V: TRBV5-1; CDR3: CASRLQGASTDTQYF; DNA: TGCGCCAGCAGGCTACAGGGCGCTAGCACAGATACGCAGTATTTT
size: -; J: TRBJ2-5; length: 13; D: TRBD1; V: TRBV19; CDR3: CASTGTAQETQYF; DNA: TGTGCCAGTACCGGGACAGCTCAAGAGACCCAGTACTTC
size: -; J: TRBJ2-3; length: 16; D: TRBD2; V: TRBV5-8; CDR3: CASSSGLAESTDTQYF; DNA: TGTGCCAGCAGCTCCGGACTAGCGGAGAGCACAGATACGCAGTATTTT
size: -; J: TRBJ1-5; length: 15; D: -; V: TRBV7-8; CDR3: CASSLGGQGNQPQHF; DNA: TGTGCCAGCAGCTTAGGTGGGCAGGGGAACCAGCCCCAGCATTTT
size: -; J: TRBJ1-6; length: 16; D: -; V: TRBV28; CDR3: CASGKGSSPTNSPLHF; DNA: TGTGCCAGCGGTAAGGGTTCTTCCCCGACGAATTCACCCCTCCACTTT
size: -; J: TRBJ2-7; length: 18; D: TRBD1; V: TRBV7-6; CDR3: CASSLTPSRGLSGGEQYF; DNA: TGTGCCAGCAGCTTAACCCCCAGCAGGGGGCTCTCAGGAGGAGAGCAGTACTTC
size: -; J: TRBJ1-5; length: 16; D: TRBD1; V: TRBV5-6; CDR3: CASSYRTGVSNQPQHF; DNA: TGTGCCAGCAGTTATAGGACAGGGGTGAGCAATCAGCCCCAGCATTTT
size: -; J: TRBJ2-2; length: 21; D: TRBD1; V: TRBV11-2; CDR3: CASSLKSRGQGTLSGTGELFF; DNA: TGTGCCAGCAGTTTAAAATCACGTGGACAGGGGACACTAAGTGGGACCGGGGAGCTGTTTTTT
size: -; J: TRBJ2-1; length: 11; D: -; V: TRBV29-1; CDR3: CSVDTFGVQFF; DNA: TGCAGCGTTGATACGTTTGGGGTGCAGTTCTTC
size: -; J: TRBJ1-3; length: 15; D: -; V: TRBV3-1/TRBV3-2; CDR3: CASSQTGQIGNTIYF; DNA: TGTGCCAGCAGCCAAACAGGACAGATCGGAAACACCATATATTTT
size: -; J: TRBJ2-5; length: 14; D: TRBD2; V: TRBV18; CDR3: CASSSGLGRETQYF; DNA: TGTGCCAGCTCCTCGGGACTAGGCCGAGAGACCCAGTACTTC
size: -; J: TRBJ1-4; length: 15; D: TRBD1; V: TRBV24-1; CDR3: CATSDATGGGEKLFF; DNA: TGTGCCACCAGTGATGCGACAGGGGGCGGTGAAAAACTGTTTTTT
size: -; J: TRBJ2-7; length: 19; D: -; V: TRBV21-1; CDR3: CASSKIHRYCWWIRYEQYF; DNA: TGTGCCAGCAGCAAAATCCACAGGTATTGTTGGTGGATTCGGTACGAGCAGTACTTC
size: -; J: TRBJ1-5; length: 16; D: TRBD1; V: TRBV12-5; CDR3: CASGPWTGYSNQPQHF; DNA: TGTGCTAGTGGTCCGTGGACAGGGTATAGCAATCAGCCCCAGCATTTT
size: -; J: TRBJ1-4; length: 10; D: -; V: TRBV24-1; CDR3: CATAHRLLFF; DNA: TGTGCCACCGCACACAGGTTACTGTTTTTT
size: -; J: TRBJ2-7; length: 16; D: -; V: TRBV5-1; CDR3: CASSRGGSGGAYEQYF; DNA: TGCGCCAGCAGCAGAGGTGGTAGCGGAGGGGCCTACGAGCAGTACTTC
size: once; J: TRBJ2-7; length: 12; D: TRBD1; V: TRBV7-8; CDR3: CASSRQGYEQYF; DNA: TGTGCCAGCAGTCGACAGGGCTACGAGCAGTACTTC